Listed below are T cell receptor beta chains from one sample, sequenced in a study of CD8+CD57+ T cells in acquired aplastic anemia. MiXCR, applied by TCRdb to the reads, yields one record per CDR3 protein. The table has around 210,000 distinct CDR3 sequences, approximately 60% seen once. Sequencing used sorted CD4+, CD8+, or CD8+CD57+ T cells (not recorded which) from PBMCs. The receptors come from a human donor with aplastic anemia. Both conserved end residues are part of each CDR3. The order of the fields is J gene, D gene, CDR3 length, V gene, CDR3 protein. The D gene is left open where the match is weak.

>TRBJ2-7|.|14|TRBV20-1
CSAKGQYLTYEQYF
>TRBJ2-2|.|15|TRBV15
CATSSVVKFPGELFF
>TRBJ2-7|TRBD2|16|TRBV4-1
CASSQDGTSGWYEQYF
>TRBJ2-1|TRBD2|12|TRBV7-4
CASSTSSGATFF
>TRBJ2-1|TRBD2|15|TRBV29-1
CSVGGAGLDYNKQFF
>TRBJ1-4|TRBD1|14|TRBV20-1
CSARGPRGAEKLFF
>TRBJ1-1|.|14|TRBV6-4
CASSDGRDNTEAFF
>TRBJ1-5|TRBD1|14|TRBV5-1
CASSIQGNNQPQHF
>TRBJ2-5|TRBD1|16|TRBV7-9
CASSAPGQAPQETQYF
>TRBJ2-7|TRBD1|15|TRBV29-1
CSVGGPGQGADEQYF
>TRBJ1-2|.|13|TRBV19
CASSMGAVNGYTF
>TRBJ2-3|TRBD2|15|TRBV7-9
CASSLSGGHTDTQYF
>TRBJ2-1|.|13|TRBV5-8
CASSLTYANEQFF
>TRBJ1-2|.|17|TRBV24-1
CATSDHRDGRPNYGYTF
>TRBJ2-1|TRBD2|16|TRBV19
CASSIVGTSGDNEQFF
>TRBJ2-5|.|13|TRBV5-1
CASSLTSQETQYF
>TRBJ2-3|.|14|TRBV6-6
CASSLGPSTDTQYF
>TRBJ1-1|.|12|TRBV7-3
CASSRDVSEAFF
>TRBJ2-3|TRBD2|17|TRBV7-6
CASSSMLTSGGPDTQYF
>TRBJ2-3|.|15|TRBV2
CASSGTDTSTDTQYF
>TRBJ2-7|.|13|TRBV6-1
CASRLDRSYEQYF
>TRBJ2-3|TRBD2|17|TRBV12-3/TRBV12-4
CASSLGGLAGVQDTQYF
>TRBJ2-2|.|15|TRBV19
CASKVGGRSTGELFF
>TRBJ2-5|.|16|TRBV24-1
CATSDSEASKWETQYF
>TRBJ2-3|TRBD2|16|TRBV7-9
CASSPGLASSTDTQYF
>TRBJ1-1|.|14|TRBV5-1
CASSLGRWNTEAFF
>TRBJ2-2|TRBD2|18|TRBV24-1
CATSDPPWTSGNPGELFF
>TRBJ2-3|.|17|TRBV24-1
CATSDFWAEGSTDTQYF
>TRBJ2-7|.|13|TRBV7-2
CASSPDSLYEQYF
>TRBJ2-2|TRBD2|14|TRBV20-1
CSARDAGGAGELFF
>TRBJ2-7|TRBD1|15|TRBV5-1
CASSRGTQGASEQYF
>TRBJ1-2|TRBD1|14|TRBV24-1
CATSDPGTGEGCTF
>TRBJ2-1|.|13|TRBV6-6
CASRGTLTHEQFF
>TRBJ2-7|.|14|TRBV5-1
CASSLNSKPYEQYF
>TRBJ1-2|TRBD1|14|TRBV2
CASELGTVYYGYTF
>TRBJ2-3|TRBD2|15|TRBV12-3/TRBV12-4
CASRATSGNTDTQYF
>TRBJ2-5|.|13|TRBV24-1
CATSGGVGETQYF
>TRBJ2-3|TRBD2|13|TRBV24-1
CATSDLPSGTQYF
>TRBJ2-3|TRBD2|17|TRBV9
CASSGESGRANGDTQYF
>TRBJ2-1|.|11|TRBV7-2
CASSLSSEQFF
>TRBJ2-7|.|14|TRBV12-3/TRBV12-4
CASTRGQGNYEQYF
>TRBJ1-4|.|15|TRBV7-2
CASSRYPGAQEKLFF
>TRBJ2-7|TRBD2|15|TRBV12-3/TRBV12-4
CASSPIASGRHEQYF
>TRBJ2-7|.|11|TRBV7-2
CASSLEAGQYF
>TRBJ1-5|.|13|TRBV29-1
CSVEVNSNQPQHF
>TRBJ1-5|.|14|TRBV5-6
CASSLEGFNQPQHF
>TRBJ1-6|.|12|TRBV5-1
CASSSYNSPLHF
>TRBJ2-1|.|14|TRBV12-3/TRBV12-4
CASTDRRTANEQFF
>TRBJ2-7|TRBD1|15|TRBV20-1
CSAPGTDRGLYEQYF
>TRBJ2-7|TRBD1|15|TRBV20-1
CSARDPGTGTFEQYF
>TRBJ2-1|TRBD2|13|TRBV29-1
CSVELAGANEQFF
>TRBJ2-5|.|13|TRBV20-1
CSARDGLVKTQYF
>TRBJ1-1|.|15|TRBV4-1
CASSQDQASDTEAFF
>TRBJ2-7|.|12|TRBV5-1
CASSLGNYGQYF
>TRBJ2-7|TRBD1|15|TRBV6-6
CASSYVYGQGVSEYF